This T cell receptor (beta chain) appears in the sequencing data of a study of neurological immune-mediated disorders. This clonotype was recorded at least ten times. Its antigen remains unidentified. The study built unsorted libraries from 2 million PBMCs kept at -80 C. The cDNA was generated through 5'RACE incorporating 10-nucleotide random UMIs. TCRdb reanalysed the 5' RACE reads using MiXCR and keeps one entry per CDR3 protein. The data show around 50,000 distinct CDR3 sequences, less than 4% seen once. Overall study findings and caveats: Multiple sclerosis patients had less TCR clonal expansion than even healthy controls, unlike HTLV-1-associated myelopathy.

The sequenced sample consisted of PBMCs. This receptor was obtained from a man aged 55-75 years with multiple sclerosis.

CDR3 loop: CASSLSLSISGNTIYF. CDR3 DNA sequence: TGTGCCAGCAGCTTAAGTCTGTCGATCTCTGGAAACACCATATATTTT. The chain uses TRBV7-6 and TRBJ1-3; D gene uncertain. V was clipped by 2 bases and J by 0 bases, with 11 bases between them. Germline-derived CDR1 and CDR2 are SGHVS and FNYEAQ. The CDR3 spans 16 residues.